These T cell receptor beta chains were read from a single sample in a study of T cells in Graves' hyperthyroidism and ophthalmopathy. TCRdb redid the calling of the multiplex PCR reads with MiXCR, one entry per CDR3 protein. The data contain 490,000 or so distinct CDR3 sequences, about 16% of them singletons. The sample was blood. The receptors come from a woman in her 30s with Graves' ophthalmopathy. Each CDR3 is given with its conserved first and last residue. D genes are given only for firm matches. Clone size is shown for a subset of rows, as once, few, many or a class of expanded clone.

d_call,j_call,v_call,clone_size,cdr3_aa,cdr3_nt
TRBD2,TRBJ2-3,TRBV6-2/TRBV6-3,-,CASWSGSTQYF,TGTGCCAGTTGGAGCGGGAGTACGCAGTATTTT
-,TRBJ2-4,TRBV7-9,many,CASSFSRGVAKNIQYF,TGTGCCAGCAGCTTCTCGAGGGGGGTAGCCAAAAACATTCAGTACTTC
TRBD1,TRBJ1-1,TRBV28,-,CASRLTGGTEAFF,TGTGCCAGCAGGCTGACAGGGGGCACTGAAGCTTTCTTT
-,TRBJ2-7,TRBV7-9,-,CASSFPGLHGPAYEQYF,TGTGCCAGCAGCTTTCCAGGCCTCCATGGACCCGCCTACGAGCAGTACTTC
-,TRBJ1-5,TRBV5-6,many,CASSLVWQGASSNQPQHF,TGTGCCAGCAGCTTGGTTTGGCAGGGTGCTTCTAGCAATCAGCCCCAGCATTTT
-,TRBJ2-5,TRBV3-1,many,CASSPPRGRETQYF,TGTGCCAGCAGTCCACCTCGGGGGAGAGAGACCCAGTACTTC
-,TRBJ2-6,TRBV7-2,once,CASSGGTAESGANVLTF,TGTGCCAGCAGCGGCGGGACCGCCGAGTCTGGGGCCAACGTCCTGACTTTC
-,TRBJ2-2,TRBV5-6,-,CASSLPVMLATGELFF,TGTGCCAGCAGCTTGCCTGTCATGTTGGCTACCGGGGAGCTGTTTTTT
-,TRBJ2-2,TRBV11-2,many,CASSLRPRRWGGELFF,TGTGCCAGCAGCTTAAGGCCCAGGCGGTGGGGCGGGGAGCTGTTTTTT
-,TRBJ2-6,TRBV29-1,many,CSVPEQGSAGANVLTF,TGCAGCGTCCCTGAGCAGGGATCTGCTGGGGCCAACGTCCTGACTTTC
-,TRBJ2-7,TRBV28,many,CASSSQLPGEFYEQYF,TGTGCCAGCAGTTCGCAACTACCAGGGGAATTTTACGAGCAGTACTTC
-,TRBJ2-2,TRBV3-1,many,CASSQVSSVGELFF,TGTGCCAGCAGCCAAGTATCTAGTGTGGGGGAGCTGTTTTTT
-,TRBJ2-1,TRBV20-1,many,CSARDPSLNNEQFF,TGCAGTGCTAGAGATCCCTCCCTAAACAATGAGCAGTTCTTC
TRBD2,TRBJ2-2,TRBV18,few,CATPSGNPMFAGELFF,TGTGCCACCCCAAGCGGGAACCCTATGTTCGCCGGGGAGCTGTTTTTT
-,TRBJ2-1,TRBV12-3/TRBV12-4,many,CASSHHESPSNEQFF,TGTGCCAGCAGTCACCATGAGAGCCCCTCAAATGAGCAGTTCTTC
TRBD1,TRBJ2-7,TRBV29-1,many,CSVGGTGDYEQYF,TGCAGCGTTGGCGGGACAGGAGACTACGAGCAGTACTTC
TRBD1,TRBJ2-7,TRBV20-1,-,CSARGTGHEQYF,TGCAGTGCTAGGGGGACAGGCCACGAGCAGTACTTC
-,TRBJ1-2,TRBV6-1,many,CASSEGGWGTGNYGYTF,TGTGCCAGCAGTGAAGGAGGGTGGGGCACTGGCAACTATGGCTACACCTTC
-,TRBJ2-7,TRBV7-9,many,CASSLAVGRNEQYF,TGTGCCAGCAGCTTAGCAGTGGGCCGGAACGAGCAGTACTTC
-,TRBJ2-7,TRBV7-9,-,CASREGVDEQYF,TGTGCCAGCCGAGAAGGGGTGGACGAGCAGTACTTC
-,TRBJ2-1,TRBV4-2,few,CASRAEAGAYNEQFF,TGTGCCAGCAGAGCCGAAGCGGGTGCCTACAATGAGCAGTTCTTC
TRBD2,TRBJ2-7,TRBV6-1,few,CASSSRGGNEQYF,TGTGCCAGCAGTTCCCGGGGGGGCAACGAGCAGTACTTC
-,TRBJ2-2,TRBV7-2,many,CASSSPSWGTHLTGELFF,TGTGCCAGCAGCAGTCCTAGCTGGGGGACACATCTCACCGGGGAGCTGTTTTTT
TRBD2,TRBJ2-1,TRBV12-3/TRBV12-4,-,CASISPGLNEQFF,TGTGCCAGCATTTCGCCGGGACTAAATGAGCAGTTCTTC
-,TRBJ2-1,TRBV24-1,-,CATSEVGGAYNEQFF,TGTGCCACCAGTGAGGTAGGAGGGGCATACAATGAGCAGTTCTTC
-,TRBJ2-1,TRBV5-6,-,CASSLIRGNKNEQFF,TGTGCCAGCAGCTTGATTAGGGGAAATAAGAATGAGCAGTTCTTC
-,TRBJ2-7,TRBV2,many,CASRGDFAYEQYF,TGTGCCAGCAGAGGGGACTTTGCCTACGAGCAGTACTTC
-,TRBJ1-1,TRBV5-8,many,CASSLKYTGRKNTEAFF,TGTGCCAGCAGCTTGAAATATACGGGACGTAAGAACACTGAAGCTTTCTTT
-,TRBJ1-1,TRBV19,-,CASSIQGTEALF,TGTGCCAGTAGTATACAGGGCACTGAAGCTCTCTTT
-,TRBJ2-1,TRBV6-2/TRBV6-3,-,CASNDPPSYNEQFF,TGTGCCAGCAATGACCCCCCCTCCTACAATGAGCAGTTCTTC
TRBD1,TRBJ2-4,TRBV20-1,few,CSALNSQGGKNIQYF,TGCAGTGCCCTAAACTCACAGGGGGGCAAAAACATTCAGTACTTC
-,TRBJ1-3,TRBV5-6,-,CASSETGTDFNTIYF,TGTGCCAGCAGCGAAACCGGGACGGATTTTAACACCATATATTTT
-,TRBJ2-7,TRBV30,few,CAWSVLGKTYEQYF,TGTGCCTGGAGTGTACTAGGCAAAACCTACGAGCAGTACTTC
-,TRBJ1-4,TRBV7-2,few,CASSLDLGSFEKLFF,TGTGCCAGCAGCTTAGATCTGGGTTCCTTCGAAAAACTGTTTTTT
-,TRBJ2-1,TRBV3-1,many,CASSQGDLREQFF,TGTGCCAGCAGCCAAGGGGACCTTCGTGAGCAGTTCTTC
TRBD1,TRBJ2-7,TRBV28,-,CASSPAGQGARLADAYEQYF,TGTGCCAGCAGCCCAGCGGGACAGGGGGCGCGACTAGCTGACGCCTACGAGCAGTACTTC
-,TRBJ2-1,TRBV19,-,CASRGNLNNEQFF,TGTGCCAGTAGAGGAAATCTAAACAATGAGCAGTTCTTC
-,TRBJ2-5,TRBV9,-,CASSVAREQETQYF,TGTGCCAGCAGCGTAGCCAGGGAACAAGAGACCCAGTACTTC
-,TRBJ2-3,TRBV13,few,CASSVDSQTDTQYF,TGTGCCAGCAGCGTTGACAGTCAGACAGATACGCAGTATTTT
-,TRBJ2-5,TRBV9,-,CASSGTGPKVETQYF,TGTGCCAGCAGCGGAACCGGGCCTAAGGTAGAGACCCAGTACTTC
-,TRBJ2-1,TRBV29-1,few,CSVEVATKAGVSYNEQFF,TGCAGCGTTGAAGTTGCCACTAAGGCGGGTGTTTCCTACAATGAGCAGTTCTTC
TRBD1,TRBJ2-5,TRBV25-1,many,CASSEFRTGSQETQYF,TGTGCCAGCAGTGAATTCAGGACAGGGAGCCAAGAGACCCAGTACTTC
-,TRBJ2-5,TRBV10-3,many,CAISEAGTQETQYF,TGTGCCATCAGTGAGGCCGGGACACAAGAGACCCAGTACTTC
TRBD2,TRBJ2-7,TRBV27,many,CASSLFPLAGENEQYF,TGTGCCAGCAGTTTATTCCCGCTAGCGGGAGAAAACGAGCAGTACTTC
-,TRBJ2-2,TRBV7-3,few,CASSRWGESGELFF,TGTGCCAGCAGCCGGTGGGGGGAATCCGGGGAGCTGTTTTTT
-,TRBJ2-7,TRBV6-2/TRBV6-3,many,CASSPWATDEQYF,TGTGCCAGCAGTCCCTGGGCTACGGACGAGCAGTACTTC
-,TRBJ2-7,TRBV29-1,-,CSVVASSEQYF,TGCAGCGTTGTCGCTAGCAGCGAGCAGTACTTC
-,TRBJ1-2,TRBV6-4,-,CASSVSGTRPYGYTF,TGTGCCAGCAGTGTCTCCGGGACTCGTCCCTATGGCTACACCTTC
-,TRBJ1-5,TRBV3-2,many,CAENREGNQPQHF,TGTGCCGAGAACAGGGAAGGCAATCAGCCCCAGCATTTT
TRBD2,TRBJ2-1,TRBV5-1,many,CASSFRIPGLEVYKRYNEQFF,TGCGCCAGCAGCTTTCGTATCCCGGGACTAGAGGTTTATAAACGCTACAATGAGCAGTTCTTC